The clone carrying this T cell receptor (beta chain) came up a few times. Sequenced by immunoSEQ multiplex PCR; TCRdb stores in-frame clones only, minus some. The sample lists 250,000 to 300,000 clones; about nine tenths were seen once. The CDR3 runs to 16 residues. Germline CDR1 and CDR2: MGHRA and YSYEKL. V lost 1 base, J lost 3 bases, and 5 bases stayed unmatched. The data were obtained in a study of blood T cell repertoires in COVID-19. The wider study: The samples span acute and convalescent COVID-19 from the United States, Italy and Spain. PBMCs, B-cell-depleted T cells, or T cells provided the cDNA or gDNA that made up the material.

The study recruited people aged roughly 18 to 100 years across approximately 24 US areas. Each participant's cohort was designated according to participant-reported clinical history. This TCR was sampled from a woman aged 40 to 49 with acute COVID-19. Specimen: PBMCs or T cells enriched from blood (not recorded which). J is TRBJ2-7 and V is TRBV4-1; 11 bases are shared with TRBD2. The CDR3 sequence is CASSQVGLAGIYEQYF. The CDR3 DNA is TGCGCCAGCAGCCAAGTTGGACTAGCGGGTATCTACGAGCAGTACTTC.